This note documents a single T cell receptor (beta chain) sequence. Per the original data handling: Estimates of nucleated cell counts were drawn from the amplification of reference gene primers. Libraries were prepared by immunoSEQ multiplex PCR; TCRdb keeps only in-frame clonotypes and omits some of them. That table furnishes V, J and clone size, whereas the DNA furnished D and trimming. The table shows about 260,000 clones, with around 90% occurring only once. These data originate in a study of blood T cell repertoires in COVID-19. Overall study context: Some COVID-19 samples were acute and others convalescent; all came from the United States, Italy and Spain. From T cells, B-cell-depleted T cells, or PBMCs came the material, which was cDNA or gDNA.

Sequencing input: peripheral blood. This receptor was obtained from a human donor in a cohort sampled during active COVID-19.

The CDR3 nucleotides are TGTGCCAGCAGCCGGGGCTTGGGACTCCTGGACGAGCAGTACTTC. Translation: CASSRGLGLLDEQYF. V and J are TRBV6-2 or TRBV6-3 and TRBJ2-7, with D possibly being TRBD2 (6 bases). CDR1 MNHEY and CDR2 SVGEGT come from the germline V gene. The ends were cut back, 6 bases at V and 5 bases at J, with 20 bases in the middle. The CDR3 is 15 residues long.